This entry features one TCR beta chain sequence. Authors' data handling: Amplifying reference gene primers gave estimates of nucleated cell counts. Here immunoSEQ multiplex PCR was the method, and the copy in TCRdb shows in-frame clones only, minus some. That table gives V, J and clone size, and the DNA gave D and trimming. The data hold 100,000 or so clones, with roughly 79% observed a single time. The record originates from a study of blood T cell repertoires in COVID-19. For the study at large: Acute-phase and convalescent COVID-19 samples originated in the United States, Italy and Spain. From T cells, B-cell-depleted T cells, or PBMCs came the material, which was cDNA or gDNA.

The CDR3 loop spans 14 amino acids. V dropped 0 bases and J dropped 5 bases, with 10 bases sitting between them. The germline V gene has CDR1 SGDLS and CDR2 YYNGEE. The TCR was taken from an elderly man with acute or convalescent COVID-19. The sequencing sample was made of peripheral blood. The gene calls are TRBV9 and TRBJ2-3, with D possibly being TRBD2 (6 bases). Here the CDR3 reads CASSVEVGGDTQYF. As DNA, the CDR3 is TGTGCCAGCAGCGTAGAAGTGGGGGGAGATACGCAGTATTTT.